This T cell receptor beta chain was documented in a study of cytomegalovirus exposure and HLA in healthy donors (dated by TCRdb to the late 2010s). Notes on the research overall: The roughly 670 repertoires of the first cohort and the 120 validation repertoires were produced on the same platform, according to a later analysis. To predict cytomegalovirus infection status, the study combined high-throughput TCR immunosequencing, statistical association of individual TCRs with disease status, and machine learning. In addition to the first cohort of approximately 670 subjects, a separate validation cohort of over 90 different subjects was used. The study aimed to test whether cataloging public T cell receptors could reveal signatures of past pathogen exposure.

Libraries came from the immunoSEQ multiplex PCR assay. The authors' analysis ran thus. A statistical classification framework was built for diagnosing cytomegalovirus status from the catalog of TCR beta chain sequences. TCRdb re-hosts the immuneACCESS table, in-frame sequences only. Its copies lack some clones; in the studies checked, an unresolved V gene accounts for under half of them, and the cause for the rest is not known. V and J calls and clone size are as listed in that table; D and trimming were resolved from the DNA. This sample gives under 200,000 clones in total; about 90% of them show up just once. The top ten clones comprise around 3.1% of the sample. V is reduced by 1 base and J by 4 bases, leaving a spacing of 11 bases between them. From a lookup of the germline V gene, CDR1 and CDR2 are MDHEN and SYDVKM. There are 14 amino acids in the CDR3, from cysteine to phenylalanine inclusive. Only the CDR3 part of the read is kept: 42 bases, read in frame from the first base.

Separate from the approximately 670-subject first cohort, the validation cohort of 120 subjects was the group to which the donors belonged. Beyond this particular receptor, the publication reports: A few of the identified cytomegalovirus-associated TCR beta chains were confirmed in vitro to be specific for cytomegalovirus antigens. The authors suggested that the approach could potentially be generalized to other disease states and immunological phenotypes. Subsequent analysis determined that TCRs grouped into clusters in the first cohort also showed a tendency toward co-occurrence across the roughly 130 validation repertoires, and approximately 94% of cluster scores exceeded 0. The classifier was reported to diagnose cytomegalovirus status with high specificity and sensitivity in both the original and validation cohorts. Most TCR sequences were observed very rarely across donors, whereas some public TCRs were present in many individuals. All 120 or so repertoires were used to score co-occurrence in the validation cohort in a later analysis, because that analysis had no HLA typing for the cohort. In the study, 150 to 200 TCR beta chains were listed as associated with cytomegalovirus.

On this clone: The target of this receptor is not known. There are no base qualities to consult, and no much larger clone falls within one base.

The receptor's source is a woman between 18 and 29 years old in good health and CMV-seropositive. The material sequenced was PBMCs. The chain couples TRBV28 to TRBJ2-7; the D gene is possibly TRBD2, with 5 bases matching. The CDR3 here reads CASSLYIGDYEQYF. In nucleotides, the sequence is TGTGCCAGCAGTTTATATATCGGGGATTACGAGCAGTACTTC.